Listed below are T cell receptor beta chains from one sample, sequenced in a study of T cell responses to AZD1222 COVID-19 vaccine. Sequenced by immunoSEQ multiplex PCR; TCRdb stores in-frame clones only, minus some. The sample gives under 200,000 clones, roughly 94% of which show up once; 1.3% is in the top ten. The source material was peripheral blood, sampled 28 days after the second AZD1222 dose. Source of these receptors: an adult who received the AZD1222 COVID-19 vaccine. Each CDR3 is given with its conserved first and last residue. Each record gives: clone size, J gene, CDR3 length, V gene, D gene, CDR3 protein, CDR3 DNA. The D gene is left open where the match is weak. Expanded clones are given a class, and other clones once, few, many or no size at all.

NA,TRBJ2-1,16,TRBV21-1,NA,CASSPPGTHSYNEQFF,TGTGCCAGCAGCCCCCCCGGGACACACTCCTACAATGAGCAGTTCTTC
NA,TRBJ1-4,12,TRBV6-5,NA,CASSPRNEKLFF,TGTGCCAGCAGTCCTAGAAATGAAAAACTGTTTTTT
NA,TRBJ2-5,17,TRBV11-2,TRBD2,CASSSSLFLREGETQYF,TGTGCCAGCAGCTCGAGCTTGTTTCTCCGGGAGGGAGAGACCCAGTACTTC
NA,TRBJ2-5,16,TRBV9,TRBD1,CASSVGDRGFQETQYF,TGTGCCAGCAGCGTAGGGGACAGGGGGTTCCAAGAGACCCAGTACTTC
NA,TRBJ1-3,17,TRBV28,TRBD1,CASSSAGQGVPGNTIYF,TGTGCCAGCAGTTCTGCGGGACAGGGAGTCCCTGGAAACACCATATATTTT
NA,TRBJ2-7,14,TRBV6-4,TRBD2,CASSPGGPGYEQYF,TGTGCCAGCAGTCCGGGAGGGCCTGGGTACGAGCAGTACTTC
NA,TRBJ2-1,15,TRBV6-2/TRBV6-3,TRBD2,CASSPASQTSIGQFF,TGTGCCAGCAGTCCAGCCAGCCAGACTAGCATCGGCCAGTTCTTC
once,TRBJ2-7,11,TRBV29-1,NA,CSVRSSYEQYF,TGCAGCGTAAGGAGCTCCTACGAGCAGTACTTC
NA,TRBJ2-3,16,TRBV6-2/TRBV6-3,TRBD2,CASSYPLAGATDTQYF,TGTGCCAGCAGTTACCCGTTGGCGGGAGCCACAGATACGCAGTATTTT
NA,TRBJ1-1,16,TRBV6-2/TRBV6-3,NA,CASSYSELSPDTEAFF,TGTGCCAGCAGTTACTCTGAATTGTCCCCCGACACTGAAGCTTTCTTT